Following are 14 T cell receptor beta chains from one sample sequenced in a study of blood T cell repertoires in COVID-19. Assay used: immunoSEQ multiplex PCR; TCRdb lists only in-frame clones, some missing. The sample includes 30,000 or so clones, roughly 80% of them seen just once. The material sequenced was peripheral blood. Source of these receptors: a man between 50 and 59 years old with acute or convalescent COVID-19.

V usage is TRBV11-2 and J usage is TRBJ2-5; 13 bases are shared with TRBD2. The CDR3 runs to 16 residues. The J segment lost 1 base and the V segment lost 5 bases, leaving 4 bases of the junction unmatched. Germline-derived CDR1 and CDR2 are SGHAT and FQNNGV. Here the CDR3 reads CASSTGLAGPQETQYF. The DNA of the CDR3 is TGTGCCAGCAGCACGGGACTAGCGGGGCCCCAAGAGACCCAGTACTTC. The whole variable domain, remainder taken from reference TRBV11-2 and TRBJ2-5, is EAGVAQSPRYKIIEKRQSVAFWCNPISGHATLYWYQQILGQGPKLLIQFQNNGVVDDSQLPKDRFSAERLKGVDSTLKIQPAKLEDSAVYLCASSTGLAGPQETQYFGPGTRLLVL.

The count of this clone is one. The chain's CDR3 is CASSLVVAADTQYF. CDR3 in DNA: TGTGCCAGCAGTTTAGTGGTAGCGGCAGATACGCAGTATTTT. The chain couples TRBV28 to TRBJ2-3, with D possibly TRBD2 on 6 matching bases. Trimming stripped 2 bases from V and 4 bases from J, with 10 bases between. Germline CDR1 MDHEN, CDR2 SYDVKM. The CDR3 has 14 amino acids.

V gene TRBV7-8 combines with J gene TRBJ1-3; D is unresolved. Germline loops: CDR1 SGHVS, CDR2 FQNEAQ. Trimming took off 0 bases at V and 0 bases at J, with 12 bases between the two ends. This CDR3 has 17 residues. The CDR3 coding sequence is TGTGCCAGCAGCTTAGCGCTAACGGGTTTCTCTGGAAACACCATATATTTT. This translates into CASSLALTGFSGNTIYF.

The rearrangement uses TRBV7-3 and TRBJ2-3; weak D call: TRBD2 (5 bases). Looked up from germline, CDR1 is SGHTA and CDR2 is FQGTGA. The V and J ends lost 5 bases and 1 base respectively, with 7 bases between them. The CDR3 totals 13 residues. In DNA form, the CDR3 reads TGTGCCAGCAGCCAAGCGGGCACAGATACGCAGTATTTT. Translating it yields CASSQAGTDTQYF.

This clone was observed once. V usage is TRBV2 and J usage is TRBJ1-2; no firm D call. V was pared by 4 bases and J by 8 bases, with 17 bases between. Germline V gives CDR1 SNHLY, CDR2 FYNNEI. This CDR3 is built from 14 residues. The CDR3 sequence is CASSGSGGSGGYTF. The DNA of the CDR3 is TGTGCCAGCAGTGGATCGGGAGGGTCTGGCGGCTACACCTTC.

This chain uses TRBV6-5 with TRBJ2-7, with TRBD2 identical over 7 bases. Germline-derived CDR1 and CDR2 are MNHEY and SVGAGI. This CDR3 is built from 15 residues. J lost 0 bases, V lost 0 bases, and 2 bases had no gene match. CDR3 sequence reads: CASSYSTGGSYEQYF. Here the CDR3 DNA reads TGTGCCAGCAGTTACTCTACGGGGGGCTCCTACGAGCAGTACTTC.

The genes are TRBV7-8 and TRBJ2-7; TRBD2 aligns across 13 bases. V gave up 4 bases and J gave up 0 bases; unmatched junction bases: 9. Germline V lookup: CDR1 SGHVS, CDR2 FQNEAQ. This CDR3 contains 18 residues. CDR3 in DNA: TGTGCCAGCAGCTCAAGACTAGCGGGAGGCCTGAGCTCCTACGAGCAGTACTTC. Translation: CASSSRLAGGLSSYEQYF.

This clone was picked up one time. The chain has TRBV9 and TRBJ2-7; TRBD1 agrees at 10 bases. CDR3 length equals 15 residues. J was trimmed by 5 bases and V by 0 bases; bases with no gene match: 5. Germline-derived CDR1 and CDR2 are SGDLS and YYNGEE. The CDR3 reads CASSVAATGGNEQYF. DNA for the CDR3: TGTGCCAGCAGCGTAGCTGCGACAGGGGGCAACGAGCAGTACTTC.

The rearrangement links TRBV15 to TRBJ2-1, with D perhaps TRBD2 (6 bases). Germline V CDR1 and CDR2: LNHNV, YYDKDF (reference sequence). The CDR3 is made up of 14 amino acids. The V gene lost 5 bases and the J gene lost 7 bases, with 15 bases spanning the gap. CDR3 residues: CATSETGELNEQFF. In DNA, the CDR3 is TGTGCCACCAGCGAGACGGGGGAACTGAATGAGCAGTTCTTC.

The V and J genes are TRBV12-3 or TRBV12-4 and TRBJ1-1; no clear D gene. Trimming pared 5 bases from V and 2 bases from J, leaving 9 bases between. This CDR3 contains 13 residues. The DNA for the CDR3 is TGTGCCAGCAGTCTCGCGGCCAACACTGAAGCTTTCTTT. Protein sequence: CASSLAANTEAFF.

This clone occurred once. The V gene is TRBV9, the J gene TRBJ2-5; tentative D call: TRBD2 (6 bases). The CDR3 has 14 residues. Germline CDR1 and CDR2: SGDLS and YYNGEE. With 3 bases removed from V and 5 bases from J, the gap between germline ends came to 14 bases. DNA of the CDR3: TGTGCCAGCAGCGAGGGGCGGGGCTGGGAGACCCAGTACTTC. Residues: CASSEGRGWETQYF.

This chain links TRBV19 with TRBJ2-3; D gene uncertain. The CDR3 is 16 residues long. Germline CDR1 and CDR2: LNHDA and SQIVND (reference sequence). V lost 3 bases, J lost 0 bases, and 13 bases lay in between. The CDR3 loop reads CASSIMVSSSTDTQYF. The CDR3 nucleotides are TGTGCCAGTAGTATCATGGTTAGCTCTAGCACAGATACGCAGTATTTT.

The rearrangement links TRBV7-3 to TRBJ2-7; weak D call: TRBD2 (6 bases). Germline V gives CDR1 SGHTA, CDR2 FQGTGA. Trimming left V 1 base short and J 5 bases short, with 12 bases between. This CDR3 has 14 residues. The CDR3 spells CASSLIAGGHEQYF. The CDR3 nucleotides are TGTGCCAGCAGCTTAATAGCCGGGGGTCACGAGCAGTACTTC. Using reference TRBV7-3 and TRBJ2-7 for the parts outside the CDR3, the full variable domain is GAGVSQTPSNKVTEKGKYVELRCDPISGHTALYWYRQSLGQGPEFLIYFQGTGAADDSGLPNDRFFAVRPEGSVSTLKIQRTERGDSAVYLCASSLIAGGHEQYFGPGTRLTVT.

The gene calls are TRBV5-6 and TRBJ1-4; D ambiguous. CDR1 and CDR2 (germline): SGHDT, YYEEEE. The CDR3 consists of 14 residues. Trimming removed 4 bases from V and 4 bases from J, with 11 bases in between. Here the CDR3 reads CASSLMTGNEKLFF. In DNA form, the CDR3 reads TGTGCCAGCAGCCTGATGACTGGTAATGAAAAACTGTTTTTT.